This TCR beta chain was observed in a study of T cell responses to AZD1222 COVID-19 vaccine. On the study more broadly: Second doses at about 4 or about 12 weeks were pooled. The study's findings and limits: After the peak T cell response, and only then, were repertoires sampled. Spike-specific TCR depth and breadth grew after two AZD1222 doses. Along spike, vaccine-associated CD4 TCRs were found throughout, with dominance at 160-218 and 743-854.

The germline V and J ends were trimmed by 4 bases and 3 bases, with 9 bases remaining between them. CDR1 and CDR2 (germline): SEHNR, FQNEAQ (reference sequence). This CDR3 has 14 residues. The data were produced by immunoSEQ multiplex PCR, yet TCRdb's version contains in-frame clones alone and is incomplete. Found here are about 85,000 clones, about 86% of them singletons; the top ten hold approximately 7%. As concerns this clone: What it binds is not known.

The source material was peripheral blood, sampled on day 0 of AZD1222 vaccination. The V gene is TRBV7-9, the J gene TRBJ2-2; D ambiguous. The origin of this receptor is an adult in good health. The CDR3 DNA is TGTGCCAGCAGCTCCAACACCGACACCGGGGAGCTGTTTTTT. Translated, it gives CASSSNTDTGELFF.